A selection of T cell receptor beta chains follows, all from one sample in a study of T cell responses to AZD1222 COVID-19 vaccine. The assay was immunoSEQ multiplex PCR, and TCRdb's table has in-frame clones only and misses some. The sample has approximately 180,000 clones, 85% to 90% seen once; the top ten hold under 2%. The sequencing used peripheral blood, collected on day 0 of AZD1222 vaccination. The receptors were sampled from an adult in good health. CDR3s include the opening cysteine and the closing phenylalanine or tryptophan. D genes are given only for firm matches. Clone size appears in some rows only: once, few, many, or a class for an expanded clone.

v_gene	d_gene	j_gene	abundance	CDR3aa	CDR3nt
TRBV30	-	TRBJ1-3	-	CAWSVLGVGNTIYF	TGTGCCTGGAGTGTACTGGGGGTAGGAAACACCATATATTTT
TRBV9	-	TRBJ2-3	-	CASSVEADTQYF	TGTGCCAGCAGCGTAGAAGCAGATACGCAGTATTTT
TRBV18	-	TRBJ2-3	-	CASSDGTHPDTQYF	TGTGCCAGCTCAGACGGGACCCACCCAGATACGCAGTATTTT
TRBV29-1	-	TRBJ2-2	-	CSVSVSGANTGELFF	TGCAGCGTTAGCGTCTCCGGGGCGAACACCGGGGAGCTGTTTTTT
TRBV19	TRBD1	TRBJ1-5	-	CASSIDDRAISNQPQHF	TGTGCCAGTAGTATAGACGACAGGGCAATTAGCAATCAGCCCCAGCATTTT
TRBV19	TRBD1	TRBJ2-1	-	CASSIGRDSYNEQFF	TGTGCCAGTAGTATAGGCCGGGACAGTTACAATGAGCAGTTCTTC
TRBV4-1	TRBD2	TRBJ2-3	few	CASSQRMSSGSILGTDTQYF	TGCGCCAGCAGCCAACGGATGTCTAGCGGGAGTATCTTAGGCACAGATACGCAGTATTTT
TRBV27	TRBD2	TRBJ2-2	-	CASSKLAGATHGELFF	TGTGCCAGCAGTAAACTAGCGGGGGCTACGCACGGGGAGCTGTTTTTT
TRBV5-1	-	TRBJ2-6	-	CASSPVGGAAGANVLTF	TGCGCCAGCAGCCCGGTTGGGGGGGCTGCTGGGGCCAACGTCCTGACTTTC
TRBV9	-	TRBJ1-5	-	CASSVGQFNQPQHF	TGTGCCAGCAGCGTAGGTCAATTTAATCAGCCCCAGCATTTT
TRBV5-1	-	TRBJ1-3	-	CASSLGATSGNTIYF	TGCGCCAGCAGCCTTGGGGCCACCTCTGGAAACACCATATATTTT
TRBV5-1	TRBD2	TRBJ2-7	-	CASSLGHTSGSYEQYF	TGCGCCAGCAGCTTGGGGCACACTAGCGGGTCCTACGAGCAGTACTTC
TRBV7-2	TRBD2	TRBJ2-7	-	CASSFRSGGARYGEQYF	TGTGCCAGCAGCTTCCGTTCGGGGGGGGCTCGGTATGGCGAGCAGTACTTC
TRBV3-1/TRBV3-2	-	TRBJ1-6	-	CASSQGRKAFGSYNSPLHF	TGTGCCAGCAGCCAAGGTAGAAAGGCTTTTGGCTCCTATAATTCACCCCTCCACTTT
TRBV19	TRBD1	TRBJ1-1	-	CASTLNRGPTEAFF	TGTGCCAGTACCCTAAACAGGGGGCCTACTGAAGCTTTCTTT
TRBV6-1	-	TRBJ2-1	-	CASSEGDGGSYNEQFF	TGTGCCAGCAGTGAGGGAGACGGAGGCTCCTACAATGAGCAGTTCTTC
TRBV27	-	TRBJ2-5	-	CASSFGELKTQYF	TGTGCCAGCAGTTTCGGGGAGTTGAAGACCCAGTACTTC
TRBV5-4	-	TRBJ1-2	-	CASYPQGNYGYTF	TGTGCCAGCTACCCTCAGGGGAACTATGGCTACACCTTC
TRBV29-1	-	TRBJ1-2	-	CSVGWGADYGYTF	TGCAGCGTCGGATGGGGGGCGGACTATGGCTACACCTTC
TRBV10-3	TRBD1	TRBJ1-4	-	CAISDQGGKEKLFF	TGTGCCATCAGTGACCAGGGGGGGAAAGAAAAACTGTTTTTT
TRBV5-1	TRBD2	TRBJ2-5	once	CASSSGTSGNQETQYF	TGCGCCAGCAGCTCGGGAACTAGCGGTAACCAAGAGACCCAGTACTTC
TRBV6-4	TRBD2	TRBJ2-1	few	CASSESGLADYNEQFF	TGTGCCAGCAGCGAATCGGGACTAGCAGATTACAATGAGCAGTTCTTC
TRBV7-3	-	TRBJ1-1	few	CASSTEPSPNTEAFF	TGTGCCAGCAGTACTGAGCCTTCCCCGAACACTGAAGCTTTCTTT
TRBV11-2	TRBD2	TRBJ2-2	-	CATGLAEITGELFF	TGTGCCACGGGACTAGCGGAAATCACCGGGGAGCTGTTTTTT
TRBV18	-	TRBJ1-4	few	CASSRSATNEKLFF	TGTGCCAGCTCCCGCAGTGCAACTAATGAAAAACTGTTTTTT
TRBV11-2	-	TRBJ1-3	-	CASKGDGNTIYF	TGTGCCAGCAAAGGGGATGGAAACACCATATATTTT
TRBV5-1	TRBD2	TRBJ2-3	-	CASRPPASGGSTDTQYF	TGCGCCAGCCGACCGCCGGCTAGCGGGGGGAGCACAGATACGCAGTATTTT
TRBV7-3	TRBD1	TRBJ2-5	-	CASSRDSQETQYF	TGTGCCAGCAGTAGGGACAGCCAAGAGACCCAGTACTTC
TRBV7-9	-	TRBJ2-7	-	CASSLATSGQYF	TGTGCCAGCAGCTTAGCTACCTCGGGGCAGTACTTC
TRBV18	TRBD1	TRBJ2-2	-	CASSAGTEAGELFF	TGTGCCAGCTCAGCCGGGACAGAGGCCGGGGAGCTGTTTTTT
TRBV7-9	-	TRBJ2-3	-	CASSLGTDTQYF	TGTGCCAGCAGCTTAGGTACAGATACGCAGTATTTT
TRBV20-1	-	TRBJ1-1	-	CSARDWREAFF	TGCAGTGCTAGAGATTGGCGTGAAGCTTTCTTT
TRBV12-3/TRBV12-4	-	TRBJ2-5	-	CASSLALGVSQYF	TGTGCCAGCAGTTTAGCGCTAGGTGTGTCCCAGTACTTC
TRBV10-3	TRBD1	TRBJ1-1	-	CAIARDSGNTEAFF	TGTGCCATCGCCAGGGACAGCGGGAACACTGAAGCTTTCTTT
TRBV6-1	-	TRBJ1-6	-	CASSDHTGYSSYNSPLHF	TGTGCCAGCAGTGACCATACAGGCTACAGCTCCTATAATTCACCCCTCCACTTT
TRBV28	TRBD1	TRBJ2-7	many	CASSLQGFNYEQYF	TGTGCCAGCAGCTTACAGGGGTTTAACTACGAGCAGTACTTC
TRBV6-5	-	TRBJ2-1	-	CASTPGIGDNEQFF	TGTGCCAGCACCCCTGGTATCGGGGACAATGAGCAGTTCTTC
TRBV19	-	TRBJ1-4	-	CATTMTFGRVANEKLFF	TGTGCCACCACCATGACATTTGGGCGCGTGGCTAATGAAAAACTGTTTTTT
TRBV10-2	-	TRBJ2-7	-	CASSRDSSSYEQYF	TGCGCCAGCAGTAGAGATTCTAGCTCCTACGAGCAGTACTTC
TRBV6-4	TRBD2	TRBJ2-1	-	CASSVSPGLAGGGEQFF	TGTGCCAGCAGTGTCAGCCCCGGACTAGCGGGAGGCGGTGAGCAGTTCTTC
TRBV7-2	TRBD2	TRBJ2-1	-	CASSLWVRGASYNEQFF	TGTGCCAGCAGCTTATGGGTGCGGGGGGCTTCCTACAATGAGCAGTTCTTC
TRBV2	-	TRBJ2-1	-	CASRLGRGAYNEQFF	TGTGCCAGCAGATTAGGACGTGGGGCCTACAATGAGCAGTTCTTC
TRBV5-1	TRBD1	TRBJ2-1	-	CASSLFLTGGRPSSYNEQFF	TGCGCCAGCAGCTTATTTTTGACAGGGGGCCGGCCGAGCTCCTACAATGAGCAGTTCTTC
TRBV7-2	-	TRBJ1-3	-	CASTPGGVTGNTIYF	TGTGCCAGCACCCCGGGGGGAGTAACTGGAAACACCATATATTTT
TRBV24-1	-	TRBJ2-6	-	CATSDRQGGSGANVLTF	TGTGCCACCAGTGATCGGCAGGGTGGTTCTGGGGCCAACGTCCTGACTTTC
TRBV19	-	TRBJ1-6	-	CASSANQKDSPLHF	TGTGCCAGTAGTGCAAACCAAAAAGATTCACCCCTCCACTTT
TRBV15	-	TRBJ2-5	-	CATSRVPGPETQYF	TGTGCCACCAGCAGAGTTCCGGGTCCAGAGACCCAGTACTTC
TRBV30	-	TRBJ1-1	-	CAWSWRVTNTEAFF	TGTGCCTGGAGTTGGCGGGTCACGAACACTGAAGCTTTCTTT
TRBV12-3/TRBV12-4	-	TRBJ1-1	-	CASSRTGNTEAFF	TGTGCCAGCAGTCGAACAGGGAACACTGAAGCTTTCTTT
TRBV6-2/TRBV6-3	TRBD1	TRBJ1-1	-	CASSYGGTGGTEAFF	TGTGCCAGCAGTTACGGAGGGACAGGGGGCACTGAAGCTTTCTTT
TRBV27	-	TRBJ2-4	-	CASSLFPVTGTRPKNIQYF	TGTGCCAGCAGTCTCTTCCCGGTGACAGGGACTCGGCCCAAAAACATTCAGTACTTC
TRBV19	-	TRBJ1-2	few	CASSIDGREYGYTF	TGTGCCAGTAGTATAGATGGACGGGAATATGGCTACACCTTC
TRBV6-6	-	TRBJ1-4	-	CASRDEKLFF	TGTGCCAGTCGGGATGAAAAACTGTTTTTT
TRBV30	-	TRBJ1-1	-	CAWTSLSGANTEAFF	TGTGCCTGGACAAGCCTTAGTGGAGCTAACACTGAAGCTTTCTTT
TRBV28	TRBD1	TRBJ2-5	-	CASTLWDRPRETQYF	TGTGCCAGCACTTTATGGGACAGGCCCCGAGAGACCCAGTACTTC
TRBV6-4	-	TRBJ2-3	-	CASSDSGLGTQYF	TGTGCCAGCAGTGACTCAGGGTTGGGTACGCAGTATTTT
TRBV19	-	TRBJ2-7	-	CASKNGVLSDEQYF	TGTGCCAGTAAGAACGGCGTACTCTCGGACGAGCAGTACTTC
TRBV5-1	-	TRBJ1-2	-	CASSQSLSGMGTGYGYTF	TGCGCCAGCAGCCAATCACTCTCCGGTATGGGGACGGGTTATGGCTACACCTTC
TRBV7-8	-	TRBJ2-5	-	CASSPQRTETQYF	TGTGCCAGCAGCCCACAGAGGACGGAGACCCAGTACTTC